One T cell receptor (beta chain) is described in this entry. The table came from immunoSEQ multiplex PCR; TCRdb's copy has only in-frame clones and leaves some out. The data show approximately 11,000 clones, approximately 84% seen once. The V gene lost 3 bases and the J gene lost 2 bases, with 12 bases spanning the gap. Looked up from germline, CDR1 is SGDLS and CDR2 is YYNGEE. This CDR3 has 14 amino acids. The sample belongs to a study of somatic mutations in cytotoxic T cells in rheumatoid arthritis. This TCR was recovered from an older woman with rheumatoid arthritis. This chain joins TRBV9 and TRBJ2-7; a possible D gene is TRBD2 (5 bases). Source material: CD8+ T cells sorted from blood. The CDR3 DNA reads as TGTGCCAGCAGCGGTGGCGGGTCCGCCTACGAGCAGTACTTC. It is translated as CASSGGGSAYEQYF.